This record looks at one T cell receptor beta chain sequence and its context. The antigen remains undetermined. The data belong to a study of T cell responses to AZD1222 COVID-19 vaccine. Study-level findings and limits: Most donors were white British, females outnumbered males, and clonal diversity was possibly underestimated.

The table came from immunoSEQ multiplex PCR; TCRdb's copy has only in-frame clones and leaves some out. The table lists approximately 130,000 clones, around 89% of them singletons. Material: peripheral blood, obtained 28 days after the second AZD1222 dose. This receptor was obtained from an adult who received the AZD1222 COVID-19 vaccine.

CDR3 residues: CASSQDMGAGYEQYF. The CDR3, as DNA: TGCGCCAGCAGCCAAGATATGGGGGCAGGCTACGAGCAGTACTTC. This chain connects TRBV4-3 to TRBJ2-7, with a possible D match to TRBD1 (6 bases). V was pared by 0 bases and J by 3 bases, with 12 bases between. The CDR3 is 15 amino acids. Germline V gives CDR1 LGHNA, CDR2 YSLEER.